Presented here are 22 T cell receptor beta chains from one specimen sequenced in a study of shared clonotypes between healthy human individuals. The naive CD8 population came from CD45RO-negative cells selected for CCR7, without terminally differentiated effector memory CD45RA+ cells. Only in-frame clones appear in the TCRdb table, and some are missing; sequencing was by immunoSEQ multiplex PCR. The sample includes about 2 million clones, about 95% of them seen just once. Sequenced sample: naive CD8+ T cells sorted from blood. The receptor source for this set is a man between 18 and 29 years old in good health.

The chain couples TRBV4-3 to TRBJ2-5; D is perhaps TRBD2 (6 bases). CDR3 length: 20 residues. Germline values: CDR1 LGHNA, CDR2 YSLEER. V lost 3 bases and J lost 1, with 27 bases in between. This CDR3 reads CASSQLTPTGGTGIQETQYF. CDR3 DNA sequence: TGCGCCAGCAGCCAGTTAACCCCGACGGGCGGGACTGGGATCCAAGAGACCCAGTACTTC.

V is TRBV6-1 and J is TRBJ2-7, with 10 bases matching TRBD1. J gave up 6 bases and V 2 bases, and 4 bases lay outside the gene matches. There are 14 residues in the CDR3. Germline values: CDR1 MNHNS, CDR2 SASEGT. The CDR3 loop is CASSEWDRGSEQYF. The CDR3 coding sequence is TGTGCCAGCAGTGAATGGGACAGGGGTTCCGAGCAGTACTTC.

V gene TRBV6-1 combines with J gene TRBJ1-2; 7 nucleotides agree with TRBD1. This CDR3 comprises 16 residues. Germline V CDR1 and CDR2: MNHNS, SASEGT. J gave up 4 bases and V 0 bases, and 8 bases lay outside the gene matches. CDR3 sequence (DNA): TGTGCCAGCAGTGAAGCGTTGGGGACAGCCTTCTATGGCTACACCTTC. It encodes CASSEALGTAFYGYTF.

This clone appeared a single time. The rearrangement joins TRBV21-1 to TRBJ2-7; TRBD2, as called in the table, went unchecked against the DNA. TRBV21-1 is labeled a pseudogene. The CDR3 length is 18 residues. The CDR3 DNA is TGTGCCAGCAGCAAAGCCGGGACTAGCGGGATTTCGCCTTTCGAGCAGTACTTC. Encoded protein: CASSKAGTSGISPFEQYF.

The gene calls are TRBV11-3 and TRBJ2-3, with unresolved D. With 0 bases removed from V and 9 bases from J, the gap between germline ends came to 7 bases. The germline V gene has CDR1 SGHNT and CDR2 YENEEA. The CDR3 runs to 12 residues. CDR3 coding DNA: TGTGCCAGCAGCTTAGAGGGGTCCACGCAGTATTTT. It encodes CASSLEGSTQYF.

V gene TRBV5-1 combines with J gene TRBJ2-2; D not certain. CDR3 length equals 15 residues. Germline-derived CDR1 and CDR2 are SGHRS and YFSETQ. Trimming stripped 0 bases from V and 1 base from J, with 7 bases between. In DNA form, the CDR3 reads TGCGCCAGCAGCTTGGAACGGCAGAACACCGGGGAGCTGTTTTTT. It translates to CASSLERQNTGELFF.

This rearrangement joins TRBV27 to TRBJ1-2; a weak D match, TRBD1 (5 bases). V was pared by 4 bases and J by 5 bases, with 14 bases between. The CDR3 is 14 residues long. Germline V lookup: CDR1 MNHEY, CDR2 SMNVEV (reference sequence). This CDR3 is CASSSGPKDYGYTF. In DNA, the CDR3 is TGTGCCAGCAGTTCGGGACCCAAAGATTATGGCTACACCTTC.

On this clone itself: The sample carries other DNA sequences with the same CDR3. The chain uses TRBV27 and TRBJ1-2, with 9 bases identical to TRBD1. After removal of 5 bases from V and 3 bases from J, the junction contained 4 bases not matched to a gene. This CDR3 comprises 14 residues. CDR1 MNHEY and CDR2 SMNVEV come from the germline V gene (reference sequence). CDR3 in amino acids: CASSVTGGHYGYTF. The CDR3 DNA is TGTGCCAGCAGTGTCACAGGGGGCCACTATGGCTACACCTTC.

This chain uses TRBV5-1 with TRBJ1-1, with D possibly matching TRBD1 (5 bases). V was pared by 2 bases and J by 11 bases, with 22 bases between. CDR1 and CDR2 from the germline V gene are SGHRS and YFSETQ. The CDR3 extends over 15 amino acids. Here the CDR3 reads CASSLNGGPPSGAFF. DNA of the CDR3: TGCGCCAGCAGCTTAAATGGGGGTCCTCCAAGTGGGGCTTTCTTT.

On this clone itself: This specimen includes other DNA sequences encoding the same CDR3. The chain joins TRBV7-9 to TRBJ1-2; D may be TRBD1 (5 bases). Germline assignment: CDR1 SEHNR and CDR2 FQNEAQ (reference sequence). The CDR3 consists of 12 residues. The V gene lost 3 bases and the J gene lost 6 bases, with 8 bases spanning the gap. The CDR3 loop reads CASSFQGDGYTF. The CDR3 DNA reads TGTGCCAGCAGCTTCCAGGGAGATGGCTACACCTTC.

This clone occurred once. V usage is TRBV27 and J usage is TRBJ2-2; 9 bases are shared with TRBD1. Germline V CDR1 and CDR2: MNHEY, SMNVEV (reference sequence). This CDR3 has 17 amino acids. Trimming cost V 0 bases and J 6 bases; bases outside gene matches: 8. This CDR3 is CASSLSPGTGLAGELFF. CDR3 nucleotides: TGTGCCAGCAGTTTATCGCCCGGGACAGGGTTGGCCGGGGAGCTGTTTTTT.

The V and J genes are TRBV27 and TRBJ2-5, with 9 bases lining up with TRBD2. Germline V CDR1 and CDR2: MNHEY, SMNVEV (reference sequence). The CDR3 consists of 17 residues. The trim removed 1 base at V and 0 bases at J, leaving 6 bases unmatched. CDR3 sequence: CASSLLAGAMYQETQYF. Here the CDR3 DNA reads TGTGCCAGCAGTTTATTAGCGGGAGCGATGTACCAAGAGACCCAGTACTTC.

V is TRBV6-5 and J is TRBJ2-7, with 9 bases identical to TRBD1. The CDR3 spans 14 residues. Per germline, CDR1 MNHEY and CDR2 SVGAGI. V lost 4 bases to trimming and J lost 1 base; unmatched junction nucleotides: 2. The CDR3 spells CASSSGQGSYEQYF. The CDR3 bases are TGTGCCAGCAGTTCGGGACAGGGTTCCTACGAGCAGTACTTC.

The chain is built from TRBV27 and TRBJ1-5; TRBD1 agrees at 8 bases. From germline, CDR1 is MNHEY and CDR2 SMNVEV (reference sequence). Trimming took 5 bases from V and 3 from J; bases not matched to a gene: 9. The CDR3 totals 16 residues. The CDR3 region has the DNA TGTGCCAGCAGTCCGCTCGGACAGGGAGTCAATCAGCCCCAGCATTTT. Protein product: CASSPLGQGVNQPQHF.

The table lists this clone with a few counts. The chain joins TRBV6-1 to TRBJ2-7, with D perhaps TRBD1 (5 bases). V dropped 6 bases and J dropped 9 bases, with 18 bases sitting between them. Germline values: CDR1 MNHNS, CDR2 SASEGT. This CDR3 has 13 amino acids. CDR3 amino acids: CASSPTQGPRQYF. In nucleotides, the CDR3 is TGTGCCAGCAGCCCCACCCAGGGCCCCCGGCAGTACTTC.

Points on this clone: This CDR3 is also generated by other DNA sequences in the sample. This sequence joins TRBV28 and TRBJ1-2; D ambiguous. The V and J ends lost 3 bases and 6 bases respectively, with 5 bases between them. Looked up from germline, CDR1 is MDHEN and CDR2 is SYDVKM. The length of the CDR3 is 11 residues. The CDR3 bases are TGTGCCAGCAGTTTTGGGGATGGCTACACCTTC. The encoded protein is CASSFGDGYTF.

The chain carries TRBV6-1 and TRBJ2-7; 10 positions match TRBD2. CDR1 is MNHNS, CDR2 SASEGT, per germline. There are 15 residues in the CDR3. Losses at the gene ends were 7 bases for V and 4 bases for J; bases not matched to a gene: 10. CDR3 sequence (DNA): TGTGCCAGCACGAAAGCGGGAGGGCTTGCGTACGAGCAGTACTTC. Translated: CASTKAGGLAYEQYF.

J is TRBJ1-1 and V is TRBV7-9, with D unresolved. V lost 5 bases and J 1 base, leaving 11 bases between the germline ends. The CDR3 length is 14 residues. CDR1 SEHNR and CDR2 FQNEAQ come from the germline V gene (reference sequence). The DNA for the CDR3 is TGTGCCAGCAGCCGTCCTGTAGGGAACACTGAAGCTTTCTTT. Encoded protein: CASSRPVGNTEAFF.

The chain employs TRBV2 and TRBJ2-7; D perhaps matches TRBD2 (6 bases). Germline V lookup: CDR1 SNHLY, CDR2 FYNNEI. The CDR3 has 16 amino acids. V shed 3 bases and J shed 4 bases, with 19 bases lying between them. The CDR3 region has the DNA TGTGCCAGCAGTGAGGGACTTGACAGAGGGGTTTACGAGCAGTACTTC. Protein product: CASSEGLDRGVYEQYF.

The chain carries TRBV9 and TRBJ2-3; tentatively, D is TRBD2 (5 bases). V was cut by 1 base and J by 4 bases, with 19 bases left in between. Germline assignment: CDR1 SGDLS and CDR2 YYNGEE. The CDR3 spans 17 residues. Written as DNA, the CDR3 is TGTGCCAGCAGCGTAAGCGGACCGGGTTTTGTGGCAGATACGCAGTATTTT. It specifies CASSVSGPGFVADTQYF.

The chain employs TRBV28 and TRBJ2-7; 7 bases are a match to TRBD2. The CDR3 is 14 residues long. Germline values: CDR1 MDHEN, CDR2 SYDVKM. V lost 6 bases, J lost 3 bases, and 8 bases stayed unmatched. The CDR3 sequence: CASSPRGSRYEQYF. The DNA of the CDR3 is TGTGCCAGCAGCCCGCGGGGGAGCCGCTACGAGCAGTACTTC.

The J gene is TRBJ2-5, the V gene TRBV6-6, with TRBD1 matching 9 bases. Germline CDR1 is MNHNY and CDR2 is SVGAGI (reference sequence). J gave up 1 base and V 6 bases, and 6 bases lay outside the gene matches. The length of the CDR3 is 15 residues. The CDR3 loop is CASSPRDRAQETQYF. DNA for the CDR3: TGTGCCAGCAGCCCTCGGGACAGGGCCCAAGAGACCCAGTACTTC.